These T cell receptor beta chains were read from a single sample in a study of T cell changes during pregnancy in multiple sclerosis. Sequencing used immunoSEQ multiplex PCR; TCRdb keeps in-frame clones, though not all of them. The sample holds about 59,000 clones, 93% seen once. Sequences were derived from CD8+ T cells from peripheral blood mononuclear cells, sampled in the third trimester of pregnancy. These receptors were obtained from a female donor with multiple sclerosis, enrolled in a pregnancy study. Both conserved end residues are part of each CDR3. A D gene is named only where the DNA matches it firmly. Only part of the rows carry a size: once, few, many, or a class if the clone is expanded.

V	size	D	J	DNA	CDR3
TRBV19	few	-	TRBJ1-1	TGTGCCAGTAGTGACAGCCTACTTGAAGCTTTCTTT	CASSDSLLEAFF
TRBV30	-	-	TRBJ2-7	TGTGCCTGGAGTGTATCGGTCTACGAGCAGTACTTC	CAWSVSVYEQYF
TRBV14	-	TRBD2	TRBJ2-7	TGTGCCAGCAGGCCTACTAGCGGATACGAGCAGTACTTC	CASRPTSGYEQYF
TRBV7-3	-	-	TRBJ2-1	TGTGCCAGCAGCCCCATCCTAGCGAGTTCCTACAATGAGCAGTTCTTC	CASSPILASSYNEQFF
TRBV4-1	-	TRBD1	TRBJ2-7	TGCGCCAGCAGCCAGGGACAGGGGTTCACGTACGAGCAGTACTTC	CASSQGQGFTYEQYF
TRBV11-2	-	TRBD1	TRBJ1-2	TGTGCCAGCAGCTCCGTCCGGACAGGGGTCCATGGCTACACCTTC	CASSSVRTGVHGYTF
TRBV19	-	-	TRBJ2-7	TGTGCCAGTAGTATGGGAGTACCCACCTACGAGCAGTACTTC	CASSMGVPTYEQYF
TRBV25-1	-	TRBD1	TRBJ1-1	TGTGCCAGCAGTGCGGCAGGGGGCATTAACACTGAAGCTTTCTTT	CASSAAGGINTEAFF
TRBV5-1	-	-	TRBJ1-1	TGCGCCAGCCTATCGGGTACCGGGAACACTGAAGCTTTCTTT	CASLSGTGNTEAFF
TRBV7-6	-	TRBD2	TRBJ2-1	TGTGCCAGCAGCGACGGACTAGCGGGGCTAAAACCAGACAATGAGCAGTTCTTC	CASSDGLAGLKPDNEQFF
TRBV5-6	-	TRBD1	TRBJ2-2	TGTGCCAGCAGCGCCGGGACAGGCGCGAACACCGGGGAGCTGTTTTTT	CASSAGTGANTGELFF
TRBV4-1	-	TRBD2	TRBJ2-1	TGCGCCAGCAGCCTGACTAGCGGAGCCCATAATGAGCAGTTCTTC	CASSLTSGAHNEQFF
TRBV11-2	-	TRBD2	TRBJ2-7	TGTGCCAGCGGACAGGCTAGCGGGAGCTCCTACGAGCAGTACTTC	CASGQASGSSYEQYF
TRBV4-2	-	-	TRBJ2-1	TGTGCCAGCAGCCGGGGCCTTGCTGAGCAGTTCTTC	CASSRGLAEQFF
TRBV9	once	TRBD2	TRBJ2-2	TGTGCCAGCAGCGTAGGGACTAGCGGGAGTAACACCGGGGAGCTGTTTTTT	CASSVGTSGSNTGELFF
TRBV9	-	-	TRBJ1-1	TGTGCCAGCAGCGTAGTATCGGGGTTAGAGATGAACACTGAAGCTTTCTTT	CASSVVSGLEMNTEAFF
TRBV19	-	TRBD2	TRBJ2-1	TGTGCCAGTAGTGCTAGCGGGAGTGCGAATGAGCAGTTCTTC	CASSASGSANEQFF
TRBV11-2	-	-	TRBJ1-2	TGTGCCAGCAGCCACGTAGGGGACTATGGCTACACCTTC	CASSHVGDYGYTF
TRBV27	-	TRBD2	TRBJ2-5	TGTGCCAGCAGTGGGACTAGCCTCATTGGAGAGACCCAGTACTTC	CASSGTSLIGETQYF
TRBV13	-	-	TRBJ2-2	TGTGCCAGCAGCTTAGTATCAGCGGGTGTGGACACCGGGGAGCTGTTTTTT	CASSLVSAGVDTGELFF
TRBV27	-	-	TRBJ2-5	TGTGCCAGCAGCCCAATCCCTACTGAAGAGACCCAGTACTTC	CASSPIPTEETQYF
TRBV5-4	-	TRBD1	TRBJ2-7	TGTGCCAGCAGCTTGGGGACAGGCGCTACCTACGAGCAGTACTTC	CASSLGTGATYEQYF
TRBV6-6	-	TRBD1	TRBJ1-1	TGTGCCAGCAGTTTGACAGGGGGCGAGGGGACTGAAGCTTTCTTT	CASSLTGGEGTEAFF
TRBV7-9	-	TRBD2	TRBJ2-1	TGTGCCAGCAGCTTATATCTCGGGACTAGCGGGAACTACAATGAGCAGTTCTTC	CASSLYLGTSGNYNEQFF
TRBV7-9	-	-	TRBJ2-7	TGTGCCAGCAGCCACCAGGGCGTCCACGAGCAGTACTTC	CASSHQGVHEQYF
TRBV15	-	-	TRBJ2-1	TGTGCCACCAGCTCCCTGGGGGCAGGGGACAATGAGCAGTTCTTC	CATSSLGAGDNEQFF
TRBV7-8	-	-	TRBJ1-2	TGTGCCAGCACCAATTACAACGCCTATGGCTACACCTTC	CASTNYNAYGYTF
TRBV25-1	-	-	TRBJ2-2	TGTGCCAGCAGGAGTTACACCGGGGAGCTGTTTTTT	CASRSYTGELFF
TRBV5-1	-	TRBD2	TRBJ2-5	TGCGCCAGCAGCCCAACTAGCGGGAGGCTCCAAGAGACCCAGTACTTC	CASSPTSGRLQETQYF
TRBV7-6	-	-	TRBJ1-1	TGTGCCAGCAGCTTAGTAAAAGGGGCGATGAACACTGAAGCTTTCTTT	CASSLVKGAMNTEAFF